The following is a TCR beta chain sequence with its context. At the DNA level, this CDR3 is encoded by other sequences in the same sample as well. Assay: immunoSEQ multiplex PCR; the TCRdb copy retains only in-frame clones and omits some. The sample yields a few million clones, 80% to 95% seen once. The data derive from a study of shared clonotypes between healthy human individuals. The CDR3 sequence is 15 residues long. Looked up from germline, CDR1 is SGHRS and CDR2 is YFSETQ. J gave up 4 bases and V 4 bases, and 2 bases lay outside the gene matches. The source of this sequence is a man aged 18 to 30 in good health. Some clones in this sample may be carry-over from other donors' samples. Sequencing was carried out using naive CD4+ T cells from PBMCs. Subset: CD45RA+ positively selected. The chain carries TRBV5-1 and TRBJ2-3; 14 positions match TRBD2. The CDR3 nucleotides are TGCGCCAGCAGCCGGGGACTAGCGGGAGCAGATACGCAGTATTTT. Its translation: CASSRGLAGADTQYF. Complete variable domain (other parts from reference TRBV5-1 and TRBJ2-3): KAGVTQTPRYLIKTRGQQVTLSCSPISGHRSVSWYQQTPGQGLQFLFEYFSETQRNKGNFPGRFSGRQFSNSRSEMNVSTLELGDSALYLCASSRGLAGADTQYFGPGTRLTVL.